What follows describes a single T cell receptor (beta chain). Antigen specificity is unknown. The record originates from a study of OX40 agonist ivuxolimab in advanced cancers. Across the study: Cancers in dose escalation were hepatocellular, melanoma, renal cell and head and neck.

Trimming removed 7 bases from V and 4 bases from J, with 11 bases in between. The CDR3 extends over 13 amino acids. CDR1 is SGHNT, CDR2 YENEEA, per germline. Autoimmune disease history or systemic immunosuppression led to patients being barred. The protocol was immunoSEQ multiplex PCR, while the TCRdb copy is restricted to in-frame clones and leaves out a portion. Of 35,000 to 55,000 clones listed, roughly 80% are singletons. Study-wide findings and caveats: Relative to CD4+, CD8+ T cells held more expanded clones on average.

The receptor was derived from an adult with an advanced solid tumor such as melanoma, head and neck, liver or kidney cancer. The source material was CD4+ or CD8+ T cells sorted from blood, sampled in a trial of the OX40 agonist ivuxolimab. The chain joins TRBV11-3 to TRBJ2-1; a weak D match, TRBD1 (5 bases). CDR3 sequence: CASIGAGYNEQFF. The CDR3, as DNA: TGTGCCAGCATTGGGGCAGGGTACAATGAGCAGTTCTTC.